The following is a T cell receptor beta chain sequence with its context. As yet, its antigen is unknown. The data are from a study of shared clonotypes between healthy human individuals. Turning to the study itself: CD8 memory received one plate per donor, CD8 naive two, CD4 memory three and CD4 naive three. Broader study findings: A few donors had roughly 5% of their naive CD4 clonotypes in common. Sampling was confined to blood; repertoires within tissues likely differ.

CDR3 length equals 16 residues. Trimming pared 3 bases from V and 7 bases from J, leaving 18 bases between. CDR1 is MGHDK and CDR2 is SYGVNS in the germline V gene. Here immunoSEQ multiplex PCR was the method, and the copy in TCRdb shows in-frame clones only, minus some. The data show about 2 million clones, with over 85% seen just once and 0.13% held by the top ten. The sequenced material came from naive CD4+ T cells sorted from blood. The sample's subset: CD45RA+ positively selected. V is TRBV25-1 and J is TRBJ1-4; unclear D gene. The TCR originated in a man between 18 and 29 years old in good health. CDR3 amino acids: CASSEIGQAGSEKLFF. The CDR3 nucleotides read TGTGCCAGCAGTGAGATTGGGCAGGCGGGTTCTGAAAAACTGTTTTTT.